The clone carrying this T cell receptor beta chain was counted once. Its antigen is currently unknown. Data came from immunoSEQ multiplex PCR; TCRdb stores just in-frame clones and leaves some out. The sample has nearly 300,000 clones; around 76% are singletons. The data stem from a study of cytotoxic CD8 clonotypes in ibrutinib-treated CLL. The CDR3 totals 13 residues. The V end lost 4 bases, the J end lost 3 bases, and 13 bases lay between the germline ends. CDR1 and CDR2 (germline): SQVTM, ANQGSEA. Study findings and constraints: At the start, clonality exceeded age-matched healthy donors and followed circulating CD8+ T-cell counts.

The material sequenced was PBMCs, taken at disease progression, from a patient treated with ibrutinib. This sequence originates from a human donor with chronic lymphocytic leukemia. The V and J genes are TRBV29-1 and TRBJ2-7, with D unresolved. The DNA for the CDR3 is TGCAGCGTTGTTGGGAAAACGGGCTACGAGCAGTACTTC. It specifies CSVVGKTGYEQYF.